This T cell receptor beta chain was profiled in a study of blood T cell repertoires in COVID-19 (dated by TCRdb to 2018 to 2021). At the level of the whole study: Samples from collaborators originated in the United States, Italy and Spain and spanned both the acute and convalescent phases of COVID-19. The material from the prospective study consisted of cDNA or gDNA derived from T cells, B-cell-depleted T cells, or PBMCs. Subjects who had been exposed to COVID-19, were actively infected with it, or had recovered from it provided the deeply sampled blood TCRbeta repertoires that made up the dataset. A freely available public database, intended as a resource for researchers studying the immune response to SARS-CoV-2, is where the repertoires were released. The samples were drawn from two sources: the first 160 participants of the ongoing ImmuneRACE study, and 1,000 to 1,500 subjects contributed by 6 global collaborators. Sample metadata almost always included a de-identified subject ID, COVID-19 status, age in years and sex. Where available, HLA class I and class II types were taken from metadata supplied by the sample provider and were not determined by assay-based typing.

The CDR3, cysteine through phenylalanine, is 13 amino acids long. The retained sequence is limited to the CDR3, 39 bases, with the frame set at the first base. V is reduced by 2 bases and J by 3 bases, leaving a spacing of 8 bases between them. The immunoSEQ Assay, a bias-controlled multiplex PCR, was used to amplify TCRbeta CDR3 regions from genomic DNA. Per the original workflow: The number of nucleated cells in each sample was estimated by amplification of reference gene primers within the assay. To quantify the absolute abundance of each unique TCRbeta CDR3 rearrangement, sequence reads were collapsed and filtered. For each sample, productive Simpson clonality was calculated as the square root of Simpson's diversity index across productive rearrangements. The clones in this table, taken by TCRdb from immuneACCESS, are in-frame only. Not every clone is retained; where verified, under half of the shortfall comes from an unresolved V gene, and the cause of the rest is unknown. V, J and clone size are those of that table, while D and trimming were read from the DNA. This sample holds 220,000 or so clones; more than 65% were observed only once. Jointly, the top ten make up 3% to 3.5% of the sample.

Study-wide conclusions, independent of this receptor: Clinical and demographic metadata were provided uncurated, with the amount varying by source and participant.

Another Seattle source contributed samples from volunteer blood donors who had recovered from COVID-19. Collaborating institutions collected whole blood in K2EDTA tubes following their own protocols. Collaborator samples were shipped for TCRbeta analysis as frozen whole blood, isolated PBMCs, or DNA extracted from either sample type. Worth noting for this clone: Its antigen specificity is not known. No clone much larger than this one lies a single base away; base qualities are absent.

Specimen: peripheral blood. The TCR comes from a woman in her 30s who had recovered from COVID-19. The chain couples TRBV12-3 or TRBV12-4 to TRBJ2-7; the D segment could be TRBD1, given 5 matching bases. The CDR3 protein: CASSLTGNYEQYF. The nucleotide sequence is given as TGTGCCAGCAGTTTAACAGGTAACTACGAGCAGTACTTC.